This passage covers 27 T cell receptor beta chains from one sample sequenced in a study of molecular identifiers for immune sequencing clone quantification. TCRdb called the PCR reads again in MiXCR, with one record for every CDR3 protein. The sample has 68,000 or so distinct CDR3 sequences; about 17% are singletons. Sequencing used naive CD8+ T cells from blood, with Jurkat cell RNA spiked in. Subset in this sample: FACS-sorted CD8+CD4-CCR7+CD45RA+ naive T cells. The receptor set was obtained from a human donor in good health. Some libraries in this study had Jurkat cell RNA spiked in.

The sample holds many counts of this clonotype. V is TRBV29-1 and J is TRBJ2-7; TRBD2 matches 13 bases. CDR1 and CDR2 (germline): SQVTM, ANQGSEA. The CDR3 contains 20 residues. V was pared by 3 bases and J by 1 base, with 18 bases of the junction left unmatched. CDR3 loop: CSVDLIRTSGRSGVSYEQYF. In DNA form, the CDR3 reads TGCAGCGTTGACCTGATCAGGACTAGCGGGAGATCAGGTGTGTCCTACGAGCAGTACTTC.

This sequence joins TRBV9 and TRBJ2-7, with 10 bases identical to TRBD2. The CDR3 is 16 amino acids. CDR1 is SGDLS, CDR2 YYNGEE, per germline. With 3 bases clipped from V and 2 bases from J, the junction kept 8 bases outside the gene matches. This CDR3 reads CASSERIAGGTYEQYF. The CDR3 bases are TGTGCCAGCAGCGAACGGATAGCGGGAGGAACCTACGAGCAGTACTTC.

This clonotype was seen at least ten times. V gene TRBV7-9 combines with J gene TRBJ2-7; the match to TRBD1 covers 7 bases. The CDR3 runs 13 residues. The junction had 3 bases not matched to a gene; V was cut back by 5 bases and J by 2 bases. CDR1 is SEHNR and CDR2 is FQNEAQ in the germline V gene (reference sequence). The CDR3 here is CASSRQGAYEQYF. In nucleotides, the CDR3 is TGTGCCAGCAGCCGACAGGGTGCCTACGAGCAGTACTTC.

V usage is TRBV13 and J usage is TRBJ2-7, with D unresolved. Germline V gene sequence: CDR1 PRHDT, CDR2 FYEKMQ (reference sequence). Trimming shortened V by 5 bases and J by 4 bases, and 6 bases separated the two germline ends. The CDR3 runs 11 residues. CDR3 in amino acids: CASSINYEQYF. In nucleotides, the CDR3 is TGTGCCAGCAGCATCAATTACGAGCAGTACTTC.

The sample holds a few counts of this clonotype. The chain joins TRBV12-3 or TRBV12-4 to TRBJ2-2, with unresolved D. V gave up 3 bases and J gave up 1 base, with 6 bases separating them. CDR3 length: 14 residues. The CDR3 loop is CASSFGQNTGELFF. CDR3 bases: TGTGCCAGCAGTTTTGGTCAGAACACCGGGGAGCTGTTTTTT.

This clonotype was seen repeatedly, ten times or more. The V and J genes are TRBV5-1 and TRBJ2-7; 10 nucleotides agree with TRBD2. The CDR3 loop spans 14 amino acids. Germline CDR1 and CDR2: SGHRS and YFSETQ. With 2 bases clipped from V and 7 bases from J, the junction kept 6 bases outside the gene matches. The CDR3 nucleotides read TGCGCCAGCAGCTTAGCGGGAGGGCCGTGGGAGCAGTACTTC. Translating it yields CASSLAGGPWEQYF.

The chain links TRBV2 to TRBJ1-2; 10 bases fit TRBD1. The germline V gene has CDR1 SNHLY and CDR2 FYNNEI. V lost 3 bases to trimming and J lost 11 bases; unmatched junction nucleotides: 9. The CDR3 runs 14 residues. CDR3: CASSDGGTGASYTF. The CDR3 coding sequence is TGTGCCAGCAGTGACGGGGGGACAGGGGCGTCGTACACCTTC.

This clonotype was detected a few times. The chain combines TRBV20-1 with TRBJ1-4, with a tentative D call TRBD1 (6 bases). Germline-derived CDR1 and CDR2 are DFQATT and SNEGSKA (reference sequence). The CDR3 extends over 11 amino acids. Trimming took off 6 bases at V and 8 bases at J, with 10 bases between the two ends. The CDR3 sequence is CSARQEEKLFF. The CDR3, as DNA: TGCAGTGCAAGACAGGAGGAAAAACTGTTTTTT.

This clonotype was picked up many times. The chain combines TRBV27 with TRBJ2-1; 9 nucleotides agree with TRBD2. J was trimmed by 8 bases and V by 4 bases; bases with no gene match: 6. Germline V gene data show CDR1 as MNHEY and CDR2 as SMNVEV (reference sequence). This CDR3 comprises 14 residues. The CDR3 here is CASSSLAGDHEQFF. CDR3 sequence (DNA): TGTGCCAGCAGTTCGTTAGCGGGAGACCATGAGCAGTTCTTC.

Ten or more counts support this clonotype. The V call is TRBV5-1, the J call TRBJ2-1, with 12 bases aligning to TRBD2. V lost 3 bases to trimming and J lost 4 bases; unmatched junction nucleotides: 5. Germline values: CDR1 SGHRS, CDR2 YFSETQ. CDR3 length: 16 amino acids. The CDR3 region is CASSYLAGGPYNEQFF. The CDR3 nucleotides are TGCGCCAGCAGCTATCTAGCGGGAGGGCCTTACAATGAGCAGTTCTTC.

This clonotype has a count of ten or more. The DNA of the CDR3 is TGTGCCAGCAGCTACTTAGCGGGAGGGCCTTCCTACAATGAGCAGTTCTTC. Its protein is CASSYLAGGPSYNEQFF. This chain links TRBV7-9 with TRBJ2-1; 11 bases line up with TRBD2. CDR3 size: 17 residues. Germline CDR1 is SEHNR and CDR2 is FQNEAQ (reference sequence). J was trimmed by 1 base and V by 4 bases; bases with no gene match: 6.

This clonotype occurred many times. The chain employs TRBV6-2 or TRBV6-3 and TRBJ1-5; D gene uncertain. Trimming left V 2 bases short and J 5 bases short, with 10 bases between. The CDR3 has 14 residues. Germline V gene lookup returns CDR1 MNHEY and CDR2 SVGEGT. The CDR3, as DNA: TGTGCCAGCAGTTACGGAACAGACTATCAGCCCCAGCATTTT. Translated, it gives CASSYGTDYQPQHF.

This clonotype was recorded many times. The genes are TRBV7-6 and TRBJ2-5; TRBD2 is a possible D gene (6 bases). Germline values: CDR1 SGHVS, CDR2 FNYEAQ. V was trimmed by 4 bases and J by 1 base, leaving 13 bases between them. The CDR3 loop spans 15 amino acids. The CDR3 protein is CASSSPGVPQETQYF. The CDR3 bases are TGTGCCAGCAGCTCGCCGGGGGTGCCCCAAGAGACCCAGTACTTC.

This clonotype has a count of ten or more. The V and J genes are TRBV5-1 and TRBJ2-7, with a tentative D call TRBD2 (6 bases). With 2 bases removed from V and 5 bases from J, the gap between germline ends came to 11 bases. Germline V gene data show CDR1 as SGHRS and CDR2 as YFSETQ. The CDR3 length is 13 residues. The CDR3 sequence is CASSFGTGDEQYF. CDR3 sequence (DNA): TGCGCCAGCAGCTTCGGGACTGGTGACGAGCAGTACTTC.

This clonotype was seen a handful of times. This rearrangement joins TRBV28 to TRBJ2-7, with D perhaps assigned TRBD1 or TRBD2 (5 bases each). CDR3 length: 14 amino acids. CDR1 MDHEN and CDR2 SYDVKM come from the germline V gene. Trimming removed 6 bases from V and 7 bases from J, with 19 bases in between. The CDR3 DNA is TGTGCCAGCAGCCCGGGACCCCGGGGACGGGAGCAGTACTTC. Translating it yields CASSPGPRGREQYF. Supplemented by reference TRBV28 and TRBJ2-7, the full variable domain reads DVKVTQSSRYLVKRTGEKVFLECVQDMDHENMFWYRQDPGLGLRLIYFSYDVKMKEKGDIPEGYSVSREKKERFSLILESASTNQTSMYLCASSPGPRGREQYFGPGTRLTVT.

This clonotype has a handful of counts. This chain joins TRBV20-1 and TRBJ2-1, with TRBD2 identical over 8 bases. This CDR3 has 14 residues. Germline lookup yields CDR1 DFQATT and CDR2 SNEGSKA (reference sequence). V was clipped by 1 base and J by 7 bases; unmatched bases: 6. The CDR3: CSARARTSLNEQFF. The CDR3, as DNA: TGCAGTGCTAGAGCCCGGACTAGCTTGAATGAGCAGTTCTTC.

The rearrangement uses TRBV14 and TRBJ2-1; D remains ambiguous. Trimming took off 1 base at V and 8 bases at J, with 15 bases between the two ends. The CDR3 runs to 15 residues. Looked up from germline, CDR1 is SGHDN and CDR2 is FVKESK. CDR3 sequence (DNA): TGTGCCAGCAGCCAAGTTCTAGGCTTAGGCCATGAGCAGTTCTTC. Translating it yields CASSQVLGLGHEQFF.

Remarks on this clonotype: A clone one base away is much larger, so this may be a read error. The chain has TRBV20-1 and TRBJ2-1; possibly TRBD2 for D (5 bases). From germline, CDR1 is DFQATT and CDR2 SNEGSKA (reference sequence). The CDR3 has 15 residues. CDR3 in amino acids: CSARASPSSHNEQFF. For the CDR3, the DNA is TGCAGTGCTAGAGCTAGCCCAAGCTCCCACAATGAGCAGTTCTTC.

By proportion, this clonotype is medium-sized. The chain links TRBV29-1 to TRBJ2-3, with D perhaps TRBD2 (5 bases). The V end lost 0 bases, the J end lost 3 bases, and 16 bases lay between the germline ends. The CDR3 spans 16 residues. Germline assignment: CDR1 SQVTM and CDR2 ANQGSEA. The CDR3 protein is CSVEDILGEGTDTQYF. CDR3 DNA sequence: TGCAGCGTTGAAGATATCTTGGGAGAGGGTACAGATACGCAGTATTTT.

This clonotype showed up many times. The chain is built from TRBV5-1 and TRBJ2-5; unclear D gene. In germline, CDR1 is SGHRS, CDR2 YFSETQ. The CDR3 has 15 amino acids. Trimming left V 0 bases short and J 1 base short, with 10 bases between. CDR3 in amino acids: CASSLEVDLQETQYF. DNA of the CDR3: TGCGCCAGCAGCTTGGAAGTTGACCTCCAAGAGACCCAGTACTTC.

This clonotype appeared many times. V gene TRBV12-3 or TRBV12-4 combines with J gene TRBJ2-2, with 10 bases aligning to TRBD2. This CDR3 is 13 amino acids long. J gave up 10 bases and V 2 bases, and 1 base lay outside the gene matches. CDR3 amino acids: CASSLTSGVELFF. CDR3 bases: TGTGCCAGCAGTTTAACTAGCGGGGTGGAGCTGTTTTTT.

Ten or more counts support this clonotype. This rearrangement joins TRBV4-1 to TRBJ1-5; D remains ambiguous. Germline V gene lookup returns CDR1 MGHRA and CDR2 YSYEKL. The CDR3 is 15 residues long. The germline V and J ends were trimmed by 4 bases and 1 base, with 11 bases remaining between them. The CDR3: CASSPVVISNQPQHF. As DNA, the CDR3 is TGCGCCAGCAGCCCAGTGGTAATCAGCAATCAGCCCCAGCATTTT.

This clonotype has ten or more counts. CDR3 in amino acids: CSVVWDEQYF. The CDR3 nucleotides are TGCAGCGTTGTGTGGGACGAGCAGTACTTC. The rearrangement joins TRBV29-1 to TRBJ2-7; D call uncertain. CDR3 length: 10 residues. Germline loops: CDR1 SQVTM, CDR2 ANQGSEA. The V end was cut by 4 bases, the J end by 5 bases, with 6 bases between.

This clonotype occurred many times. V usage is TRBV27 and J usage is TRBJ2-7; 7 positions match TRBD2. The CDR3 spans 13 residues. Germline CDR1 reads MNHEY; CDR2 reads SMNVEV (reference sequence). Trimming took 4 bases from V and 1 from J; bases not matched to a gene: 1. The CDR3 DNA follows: TGTGCCAGCAGTTACGGGAGGTCCTACGAGCAGTACTTC. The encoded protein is CASSYGRSYEQYF.

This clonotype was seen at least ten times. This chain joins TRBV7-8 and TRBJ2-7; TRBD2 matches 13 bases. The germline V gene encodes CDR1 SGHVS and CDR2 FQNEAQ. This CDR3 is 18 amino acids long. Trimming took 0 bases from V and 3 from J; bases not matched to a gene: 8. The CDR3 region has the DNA TGTGCCAGCAGCTTAGCTCGACTAGCGGGAGGCCGGTACTACGAGCAGTACTTC. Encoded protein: CASSLARLAGGRYYEQYF.

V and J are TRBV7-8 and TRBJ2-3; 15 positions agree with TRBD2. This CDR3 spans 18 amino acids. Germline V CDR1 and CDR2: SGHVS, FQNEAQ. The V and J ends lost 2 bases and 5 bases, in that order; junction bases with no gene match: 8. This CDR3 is CASSLFPGLAGGQDTQYF. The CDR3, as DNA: TGTGCCAGCAGCTTATTTCCAGGACTAGCGGGAGGGCAAGATACGCAGTATTTT.

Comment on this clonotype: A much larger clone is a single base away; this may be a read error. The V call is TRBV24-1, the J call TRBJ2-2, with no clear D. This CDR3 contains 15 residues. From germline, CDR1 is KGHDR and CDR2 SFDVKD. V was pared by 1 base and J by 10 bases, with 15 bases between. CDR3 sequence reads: CATSDFRLNSEELFF. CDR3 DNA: TGTGCCACCAGTGATTTTCGGCTGAACTCCGAGGAGCTGTTTTTT.